The 5 T cell receptor beta chains in this list originate from one sample, sequenced in a study of lymphopenia after photon versus proton radiotherapy. Profiling relied on immunoSEQ multiplex PCR, and the TCRdb table lists in-frame clones only, not all of them. The sample records around 55,000 clones, approximately 84% being singletons. The sample in question was peripheral blood, obtained from a patient treated with proton-based radiotherapy. These receptors were taken from a man between 60 and 75 years old with pancreatic cancer.

DNA for the CDR3: TGTGCCAGCAGCTTCAAGGGAGGGGGTCAGCCCCAGCATTTT. It specifies CASSFKGGGQPQHF. This chain links TRBV7-2 with TRBJ1-5; D perhaps matches TRBD1 (6 bases). Germline CDR1 and CDR2: SGHTA and FQGNSA. The V end lost 3 bases, the J end lost 6 bases, and 12 bases lay between the germline ends. The CDR3 is made up of 14 amino acids.

J is TRBJ2-7 and V is TRBV6-1, with D possibly matching TRBD1 (6 bases). Germline V lookup: CDR1 MNHNS, CDR2 SASEGT. CDR3 length: 12 amino acids. Trimming cost V 8 bases and J 5 bases, with 13 bases left between them. The CDR3 loop reads CASQDRGNEQYF. The CDR3 nucleotides are TGTGCCAGCCAGGACAGAGGGAACGAGCAGTACTTC.

This sequence joins TRBV18 and TRBJ2-7, with D perhaps matching TRBD1 (5 bases). CDR3 size: 14 residues. In germline, CDR1 is KGHSH, CDR2 LQKENI. V lost 3 bases and J 3 bases, leaving 12 bases between the germline ends. The DNA of the CDR3 is TGTGCCAGCTCACCTGGCAGGGTCTTCTACGAGCAGTACTTC. Protein: CASSPGRVFYEQYF.

The gene calls are TRBV7-9 and TRBJ2-1, with 9 bases identical to TRBD2. Germline V gene sequence: CDR1 SEHNR, CDR2 FQNEAQ (reference sequence). The CDR3 covers 15 residues. Germline trimming cut 5 bases from V and 8 bases from J; bases unmatched to any gene: 10. The CDR3, as DNA: TGTGCCAGCAGCCAAGTAGCGGGAGAAGTGGATGAGCAGTTCTTC. This gives the protein CASSQVAGEVDEQFF.

The chain carries TRBV7-8 and TRBJ2-7; D gene unclear. Trimming removed 2 bases at V and 4 bases at J, with 9 bases between. CDR1 is SGHVS and CDR2 is FQNEAQ in the germline V gene. The CDR3 loop spans 13 amino acids. CDR3 amino acids: CASSLRPTYEQYF. CDR3 coding DNA: TGTGCCAGCAGCTTAAGGCCGACTTACGAGCAGTACTTC. The full variable domain, with the rest looked up from reference TRBV7-8 and TRBJ2-7, is GAGVSQSPRYKVAKRGQDVALRCDPISGHVSLFWYQQALGQGPEFLTYFQNEAQLDKSGLPSDRFFAERPEGSVSTLKIQRTQQEDSAVYLCASSLRPTYEQYFGPGTRLTVT.